This entry lists 29 T cell receptor beta chains sequenced from one sample in a study of identical twins. TCRdb redid the calling of the 5' RACE reads with MiXCR, one entry per CDR3 protein. In the table there are about 210,000 distinct CDR3 sequences, around 10% of which are singletons. The sequencing input was memory (CD45RO+) T cells sorted from blood. All receptors come from a woman aged 18-29 years in good health.

The chain uses TRBV28 and TRBJ2-7; no reliable D call. Germline-derived CDR1 and CDR2 are MDHEN and SYDVKM. This CDR3 spans 13 amino acids. V dropped 4 bases and J dropped 2 bases, with 9 bases sitting between them. The chain's CDR3 is CASSSAVTYEQYF. DNA of the CDR3: TGTGCCAGCAGTTCCGCCGTCACCTACGAGCAGTACTTC.

The rearrangement links TRBV29-1 to TRBJ2-3, with 7 bases lining up with TRBD2. CDR3 length: 14 amino acids. The V gene's germline CDR1 is SQVTM and CDR2 ANQGSEA. V dropped 4 bases and J dropped 6; count of bases not matched to a gene: 10. The chain's CDR3 is CSVVWGGPRDTQYF. In DNA, the CDR3 is TGCAGCGTTGTATGGGGGGGTCCGCGGGATACGCAGTATTTT.

This clonotype was seen ten or more times. This rearrangement joins TRBV7-9 to TRBJ2-5; 9 nucleotides align to TRBD2. V lost 5 bases, J lost 0 bases, and 10 bases stayed unmatched. Germline V lookup: CDR1 SEHNR, CDR2 FQNEAQ (reference sequence). This CDR3 is 17 amino acids long. The CDR3 nucleotides read TGTGCCAGCAGCATTTACCGGGTAGCGGGGGACCAAGAGACCCAGTACTTC. Amino acid sequence: CASSIYRVAGDQETQYF.

The sample holds a few counts of this clonotype. The V gene is TRBV10-3, the J gene TRBJ2-3; TRBD1 matches 8 bases. CDR3 length: 17 residues. The germline V gene has CDR1 ENHRY and CDR2 SYGVKD. The V gene end was trimmed by 0 bases and the J gene end by 1 base; junction bases not matched to a gene: 6. In DNA form, the CDR3 reads TGTGCCATCAGTGAGTCTGAGCAGGGGGCGCGCACAGATACGCAGTATTTT. It encodes CAISESEQGARTDTQYF.

V usage is TRBV27 and J usage is TRBJ1-2; TRBD1 matches at 8 bases. In germline, CDR1 is MNHEY, CDR2 SMNVEV (reference sequence). This CDR3 contains 14 residues. The V and J ends lost 6 bases and 5 bases, in that order; junction bases with no gene match: 8. CDR3 DNA: TGTGCCAGCAGCCTGACAGGGGACTTATATGGCTACACCTTC. Translation: CASSLTGDLYGYTF.

The sample holds a few counts of this clonotype. The rearrangement uses TRBV19 and TRBJ1-1, with D uncertain. From germline, CDR1 is LNHDA and CDR2 SQIVND (reference sequence). The germline V and J ends were trimmed by 1 base and 6 bases, with 9 bases remaining between them. This CDR3 has 13 amino acids. The CDR3 nucleotides are TGTGCCAGTAGTATAGTATCGGCAGCTGAAGCTTTCTTT. Amino acids: CASSIVSAAEAFF.

This clonotype has more than one count but fewer than ten. The rearrangement links TRBV29-1 to TRBJ2-6, with D hard to call. CDR1 and CDR2 (germline): SQVTM, ANQGSEA. CDR3 length equals 13 residues. Trimming pared 4 bases from V and 0 bases from J, leaving 4 bases between. CDR3 protein: CSVVSSGANVLTF. CDR3 nucleotides: TGCAGCGTTGTCAGCTCTGGGGCCAACGTCCTGACTTTC.

This clonotype occurred a few times. V usage is TRBV6-4 and J usage is TRBJ2-7; a possible D gene is TRBD1 (6 bases). The CDR3 consists of 15 residues. The V end lost 5 bases, the J end lost 5 bases, and 19 bases lay between the germline ends. Germline V CDR1 and CDR2: MRHNA, SNTAGT. CDR3 nucleotide sequence: TGTGCCAGCAGTAGACTAACCGGGACAAAGAACGAGCAGTACTTC. Translating gives CASSRLTGTKNEQYF.

This clonotype was seen a few times. This chain links TRBV7-3 with TRBJ2-1, with 7 bases lining up with TRBD1. Per the germline V gene, CDR1 is SGHTA and CDR2 is FQGTGA. Trimming took 1 base from V and 0 from J; bases not matched to a gene: 18. The CDR3 has 21 residues. CDR3 DNA sequence: TGTGCCAGCAGCTTAATAGGTGGTGGGGGACAGCCCATTAGCTCCTACAATGAGCAGTTCTTC. Its protein is CASSLIGGGGQPISSYNEQFF.

This clonotype was detected many times. The rearrangement uses TRBV20-1 and TRBJ1-1; possible D gene TRBD1, 5 bases. From germline, CDR1 is DFQATT and CDR2 SNEGSKA (reference sequence). The CDR3 loop spans 14 amino acids. V dropped 5 bases and J dropped 4 bases, with 17 bases sitting between them. The CDR3 DNA reads as TGCAGTGCTTCTCGCCCTGTGGGGGGCACTGAAGCTTTCTTT. Translating gives CSASRPVGGTEAFF.

This clonotype was detected many times. CDR3 loop: CSVENWGMAFF. The CDR3 nucleotides are TGCAGCGTGGAAAACTGGGGAATGGCTTTCTTT. This chain joins TRBV29-1 and TRBJ1-1; no reliable D call. Germline CDR1 SQVTM, CDR2 ANQGSEA. Trimming removed 6 bases from V and 11 bases from J, with 16 bases in between. The CDR3 has 11 residues.

The chain recombines TRBV12-3 or TRBV12-4 with TRBJ1-2; D possibly corresponds to TRBD1 (6 bases). CDR3 length: 16 residues. V was pared by 3 bases and J by 0 bases, with 14 bases between. CDR3 sequence: CASSFWAGQTNYGYTF. Written as DNA, the CDR3 is TGTGCCAGCAGTTTCTGGGCCGGACAGACTAACTATGGCTACACCTTC.

This clonotype appeared a few times. This chain connects TRBV10-3 to TRBJ2-7; the D gene is possibly TRBD2 (5 bases). This CDR3 has 13 residues. Germline V lookup: CDR1 ENHRY, CDR2 SYGVKD. Trimming took off 6 bases at V and 6 bases at J, with 15 bases between the two ends. The CDR3 loop is CAIRTTLWGEQYF. The DNA for the CDR3 is TGTGCCATCAGGACTACTCTCTGGGGCGAGCAGTACTTC.

This clonotype came up a few times. Here the CDR3 reads CASSLEGPPHPYEQYF. CDR3 DNA: TGTGCCAGCAGCTTAGAAGGGCCTCCTCACCCCTACGAGCAGTACTTC. The rearrangement joins TRBV7-2 to TRBJ2-7, with no clear D. The CDR3 consists of 16 residues. The V gene lost 1 base and the J gene lost 2 bases, with 15 bases spanning the gap. From germline, CDR1 is SGHTA and CDR2 FQGNSA.

The chain is built from TRBV10-3 and TRBJ2-5; D is possibly TRBD1 or TRBD2 (5 bases each). The V and J ends lost 4 bases and 4 bases respectively, with 16 bases between them. Germline-derived CDR1 and CDR2 are ENHRY and SYGVKD. This CDR3 has 15 residues. Here the CDR3 DNA reads TGTGCCATCAGTGGGTCTAGATCGAGGGGAGAGACCCAGTACTTC. It yields the protein CAISGSRSRGETQYF.

The table lists this clonotype with many counts. J is TRBJ1-2 and V is TRBV12-3 or TRBV12-4; no firm D call. V was clipped by 5 bases and J by 2 bases, with 12 bases between them. CDR3 length equals 14 residues. The CDR3 DNA is TGTGCCAGCAGTCCTTCTACACGAAACTATGGCTACACCTTC. Residues: CASSPSTRNYGYTF.

The chain couples TRBV6-1 to TRBJ2-3; D might be TRBD1 (6 bases). This CDR3 has 16 residues. V dropped 3 bases and J dropped 1 base, with 14 bases sitting between them. Germline CDR1 MNHNS, CDR2 SASEGT. CDR3 nucleotide sequence: TGTGCCAGCAGTGATCCTCCGGGACAAGGCACAGATACGCAGTATTTT. Protein product: CASSDPPGQGTDTQYF.

This clonotype showed up many times. For the CDR3, the DNA is TGTGCCAGCAGCTTAGAGATCGGAGATCTCGGTCGAGCTTTCTTT. This gives the protein CASSLEIGDLGRAFF. The chain uses TRBV7-9 and TRBJ1-1; D not resolved. V lost 1 base to trimming and J lost 10 bases, with 19 bases between them. CDR3 length: 15 residues. CDR1 is SEHNR and CDR2 is FQNEAQ in the germline V gene (reference sequence).

V gene TRBV12-3 or TRBV12-4 combines with J gene TRBJ2-3; D could derive from TRBD1 or TRBD2 (5 bases each). Deletions cut 7 bases from V and 6 bases from J, with 14 bases between. The CDR3 totals 13 residues. Here the CDR3 DNA reads TGTGCCAGCATCTTCCTGGGGGTGGATACGCAGTATTTT. Protein: CASIFLGVDTQYF.

This clonotype has ten or more counts. The V gene is TRBV12-3 or TRBV12-4, the J gene TRBJ1-6, with D possibly TRBD1 on 5 matching bases. The ends were cut back, 5 bases at V and 10 bases at J, with 18 bases in the middle. This CDR3 spans 15 amino acids. In nucleotides, the CDR3 is TGTGCCAGCAGTCCTTTTCGGGATTCAGGGTCACCCCTCCACTTT. The encoded protein is CASSPFRDSGSPLHF.

This chain uses TRBV5-1 with TRBJ2-5; D is unresolved. Trimming left V 3 bases short and J 5 bases short, with 5 bases between. This CDR3 is built from 11 residues. Per the germline V gene, CDR1 is SGHRS and CDR2 is YFSETQ. The CDR3 DNA reads as TGCGCCAGCAGCTGGAAGGAGACCCAGTACTTC. It encodes CASSWKETQYF.

This chain uses TRBV6-5 with TRBJ2-1; 8 nucleotides match TRBD2. Germline V gene data show CDR1 as MNHEY and CDR2 as SVGAGI. The length of the CDR3 is 12 residues. Losses at the gene ends were 5 bases for V and 10 bases for J; bases not matched to a gene: 4. The CDR3 region has the DNA TGTGCCAGCAGTAAACGGGGGGGCGAGCAGTTCTTC. Its protein product is CASSKRGGEQFF.

Many counts were recorded for this clonotype. The rearrangement uses TRBV12-3 or TRBV12-4 and TRBJ2-1; a weak D match, TRBD1 (5 bases). The CDR3 loop spans 13 amino acids. V was clipped by 2 bases and J by 10 bases, with 12 bases between them. In DNA form, the CDR3 reads TGTGCCAGCAGTTTAATCACAGGACGAGAGCAGTTCTTC. Translating gives CASSLITGREQFF.

This clonotype was observed a few times. The chain is built from TRBV6-5 and TRBJ2-5, with TRBD2 identical over 8 bases. J gave up 3 bases and V 0 bases, and 6 bases lay outside the gene matches. There are 16 residues in the CDR3. Looked up from germline, CDR1 is MNHEY and CDR2 is SVGAGI. The CDR3 loop reads CASSYSPAGAKETQYF. The CDR3 nucleotides read TGTGCCAGCAGTTACTCTCCAGCGGGAGCCAAAGAGACCCAGTACTTC.

The chain has TRBV5-1 and TRBJ2-1; D gene uncertain. This CDR3 has 16 amino acids. Trimming took 0 bases from V and 5 from J, leaving 15 bases between them. Germline V gene sequence: CDR1 SGHRS, CDR2 YFSETQ. The CDR3 DNA is TGCGCCAGCAGCTTGGGGCGGAGACATCTAGACAATGAGCAGTTCTTC. Its protein is CASSLGRRHLDNEQFF.

This clonotype was observed a few times. V usage is TRBV10-3 and J usage is TRBJ2-3, with unresolved D. Germline V lookup: CDR1 ENHRY, CDR2 SYGVKD. The CDR3 extends over 13 amino acids. V was trimmed by 4 bases and J by 6 bases, leaving 11 bases between them. CDR3 in amino acids: CAISGLGKDTQYF. In DNA form, the CDR3 reads TGTGCCATCAGTGGGTTGGGCAAGGATACGCAGTATTTT.

The CDR3 loop is CASSEEAYNEQFF. The DNA of the CDR3 is TGTGCCAGCAGTGAGGAGGCCTACAATGAGCAGTTCTTC. This chain uses TRBV6-4 with TRBJ2-1; tentative D call: TRBD2 (5 bases). Germline CDR1 reads MRHNA; CDR2 reads SNTAGT. Trimming took off 3 bases at V and 2 bases at J, with 5 bases between the two ends. The CDR3 has 13 amino acids.

This clonotype has only a few counts. This chain connects TRBV5-1 to TRBJ2-7; 7 nucleotides match TRBD2. The J segment lost 4 bases and the V segment lost 0 bases, leaving 4 bases of the junction unmatched. The CDR3 runs to 14 residues. Germline assignment: CDR1 SGHRS and CDR2 YFSETQ. CDR3 in amino acids: CASSLARAGYEQYF. CDR3 nucleotide sequence: TGCGCCAGCAGCTTGGCCAGAGCGGGGTACGAGCAGTACTTC. The complete variable domain, with remaining parts taken from reference TRBV5-1 and TRBJ2-7, reads KAGVTQTPRYLIKTRGQQVTLSCSPISGHRSVSWYQQTPGQGLQFLFEYFSETQRNKGNFPGRFSGRQFSNSRSEMNVSTLELGDSALYLCASSLARAGYEQYFGPGTRLTVT.

The genes are TRBV20-1 and TRBJ2-3; D unclear. The CDR3 contains 11 residues. Germline loops: CDR1 DFQATT, CDR2 SNEGSKA (reference sequence). V lost 6 bases to trimming and J lost 3 bases, with 7 bases between them. The DNA of the CDR3 is TGCAGTGCCCCCCGGACAGATACGCAGTATTTT. Translation gives CSAPRTDTQYF.